The rows below give T cell receptor beta chains drawn from one sample of a study of blood T cell repertoires in COVID-19. Data came from immunoSEQ multiplex PCR; TCRdb stores just in-frame clones and leaves some out. The sample has a few hundred thousand clones; 82% are singletons. Material for sequencing was peripheral blood. These receptors came from a woman younger than 30 with acute or convalescent COVID-19. Each CDR3 is given without its conserved first and last residue. The order of the fields is V gene, CDR3 protein.

v_gene: TRBV5-4
CDR3aa: ASSLGSGDPGQQY

v_gene: TRBV21-1
CDR3aa: ASSKDRDRGRGIIRIYEQY

v_gene: TRBV19
CDR3aa: ASSIGTGALYNSPLH

v_gene: TRBV7-2
CDR3aa: ASSPGQAANYGYT

v_gene: TRBV24-1
CDR3aa: ATRGTGPEAF

v_gene: TRBV7-9
CDR3aa: ASSLGGADEQY

v_gene: TRBV19
CDR3aa: ASSPRGGTDTQY

v_gene: TRBV5-6
CDR3aa: ASSGTGNPYEQY

v_gene: TRBV10-3
CDR3aa: AIRSGTSPTYNEQF

v_gene: TRBV28
CDR3aa: ASSDRDNYNSPLH

v_gene: TRBV7-8
CDR3aa: ASNLLRRAHPNTGELF

v_gene: TRBV29-1
CDR3aa: SVGGGNKNEQY

v_gene: TRBV28
CDR3aa: ASKNDKREDSYEQY

v_gene: TRBV6-2/TRBV6-3
CDR3aa: ASSYLGVNSPLH

v_gene: TRBV11-3
CDR3aa: ASSLATGKYNEQF

v_gene: TRBV12-3/TRBV12-4
CDR3aa: ASSLGQFTEAF

v_gene: TRBV18
CDR3aa: ASSRLEGGTEAF

v_gene: TRBV28
CDR3aa: KKWRALYEQY

v_gene: TRBV29-1
CDR3aa: SVRGDRGITNEQF

v_gene: TRBV19
CDR3aa: ASSRTSGSEQY

v_gene: TRBV4-3
CDR3aa: ASSPTTENTEAF

v_gene: TRBV7-2
CDR3aa: ASSFGDSRSQH

v_gene: TRBV14
CDR3aa: ASSRGQRETQY

v_gene: TRBV2
CDR3aa: ASQLRGSNYGYT

v_gene: TRBV7-2
CDR3aa: ASSLGGGFEATGSPLH